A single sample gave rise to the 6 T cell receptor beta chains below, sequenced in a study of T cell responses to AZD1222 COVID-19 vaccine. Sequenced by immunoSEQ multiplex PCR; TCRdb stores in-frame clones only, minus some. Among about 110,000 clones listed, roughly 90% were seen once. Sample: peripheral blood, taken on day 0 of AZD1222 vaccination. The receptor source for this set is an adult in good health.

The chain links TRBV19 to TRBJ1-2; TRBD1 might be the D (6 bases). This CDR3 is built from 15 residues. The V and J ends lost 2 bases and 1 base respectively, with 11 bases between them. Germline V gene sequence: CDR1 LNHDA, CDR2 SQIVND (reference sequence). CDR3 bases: TGTGCCAGTAGTATATCGGCAGGGGATAACTATGGCTACACCTTC. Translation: CASSISAGDNYGYTF.

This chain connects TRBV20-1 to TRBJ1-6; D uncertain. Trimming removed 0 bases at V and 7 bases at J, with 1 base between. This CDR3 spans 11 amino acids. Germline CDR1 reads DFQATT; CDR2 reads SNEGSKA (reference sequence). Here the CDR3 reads CSARENSPLHF. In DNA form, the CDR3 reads TGCAGTGCTAGAGAAAATTCACCCCTCCACTTT.

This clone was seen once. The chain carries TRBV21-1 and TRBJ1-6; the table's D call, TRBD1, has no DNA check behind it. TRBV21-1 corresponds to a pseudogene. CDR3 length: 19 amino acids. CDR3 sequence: CASSLHPPDRVRYNSPLHF. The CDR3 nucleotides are TGTGCCAGCAGCCTTCACCCCCCCGACAGGGTAAGATATAATTCACCCCTCCACTTT.

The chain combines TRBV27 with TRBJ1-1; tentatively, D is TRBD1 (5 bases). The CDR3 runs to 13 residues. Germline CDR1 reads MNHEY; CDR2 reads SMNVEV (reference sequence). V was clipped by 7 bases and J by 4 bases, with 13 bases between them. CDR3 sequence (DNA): TGTGCCAGCATTTCCCCAGGGTCCACTGAAGCTTTCTTT. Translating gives CASISPGSTEAFF.

CDR3 residues: CASSRTGNYGYTF. The CDR3 DNA is TGTGCCAGCAGTCGGACTGGTAACTATGGCTACACCTTC. The chain links TRBV27 to TRBJ1-2; no reliable D call. Trimming left V 5 bases short and J 1 base short, with 8 bases between. Germline V gene lookup returns CDR1 MNHEY and CDR2 SMNVEV (reference sequence). The CDR3 contains 13 residues.

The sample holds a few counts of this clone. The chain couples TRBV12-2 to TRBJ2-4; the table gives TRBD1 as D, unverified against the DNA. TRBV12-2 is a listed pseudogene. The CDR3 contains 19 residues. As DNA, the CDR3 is TGTGCAAGTCGCTCCACGGACAGGGGATATCAGAGGGCCAAAAACATTCAGTACTTC. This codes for CASRSTDRGYQRAKNIQYF.